This is a list of T cell receptor beta chains from one sample in a study of cytomegalovirus exposure and HLA in healthy donors. TCRdb's copy holds only in-frame clones and misses some; the assay was immunoSEQ multiplex PCR. This sample has about 150,000 clones, with approximately 80% found just once. The sample taken for sequencing was PBMCs. The receptors were sampled from a boy between 2 and 10 years old in good health and CMV-seronegative. CDR3s include the opening cysteine and the closing phenylalanine or tryptophan. The D gene is left open where the match is weak. Size values are once, few and many counts, or a class for expanded clones, and some rows have none.

clone_size | j_call | v_call | d_call | cdr3_aa | cdr3_nt
- | TRBJ2-7 | TRBV5-1 | - | CASSLLGDYEQYF | TGCGCCAGCAGCCTACTAGGGGACTACGAGCAGTACTTC
- | TRBJ2-1 | TRBV27 | TRBD1 | CASSLIPYPGQYNEQFF | TGTGCCAGCAGTTTAATACCGTACCCGGGACAGTACAATGAGCAGTTCTTC
- | TRBJ2-7 | TRBV7-9 | - | CSSRRESAYEQYF | TGTTCCAGCAGACGGGAGTCCGCCTACGAGCAGTACTTC
- | TRBJ2-5 | TRBV5-1 | - | CASSLIVSQETQYF | TGCGCCAGCAGCTTGATCGTCAGCCAAGAGACCCAGTACTTC
- | TRBJ2-7 | TRBV6-6 | - | CASFPSGRQSYEQYF | TGTGCCAGCTTCCCGTCAGGGAGGCAGTCCTACGAGCAGTACTTC
- | TRBJ2-7 | TRBV6-6 | - | CASSSQGGVGHEQYF | TGTGCCAGCAGTTCCCAGGGCGGAGTAGGACACGAGCAGTACTTC
- | TRBJ2-1 | TRBV9 | TRBD2 | CASSVLWRGGQVEQFF | TGTGCCAGCAGCGTCCTTTGGCGGGGGGGCCAAGTTGAGCAGTTCTTC
- | TRBJ2-7 | TRBV29-1 | TRBD2 | CSVEVAGGRTEQYF | TGCAGCGTTGAAGTGGCGGGGGGGCGGACCGAGCAGTACTTC
- | TRBJ2-3 | TRBV11-3 | - | CASSRSWGDTDTQYF | TGTGCCAGCAGCCGAAGTTGGGGGGACACAGATACGCAGTATTTT
- | TRBJ2-2 | TRBV5-5 | - | CASSLYLQTGELFF | TGTGCCAGCAGCTTGTATTTACAGACCGGGGAGCTGTTTTTT
- | TRBJ1-3 | TRBV5-1 | TRBD1 | CASSQATGAGNTIYF | TGCGCCAGCAGCCAAGCGACAGGGGCTGGAAACACCATATATTTT
- | TRBJ2-3 | TRBV14 | - | CASSTLSWGGRDTQYF | TGTGCCAGCAGCACCTTGTCTTGGGGAGGTAGAGATACGCAGTATTTT
few | TRBJ2-7 | TRBV28 | TRBD1 | CASSSPGTGDYEQYF | TGTGCCAGCAGTTCCCCCGGGACAGGGGACTACGAGCAGTACTTC
- | TRBJ1-1 | TRBV6-1 | - | CASSLRTAFEAFF | TGTGCCAGCAGTCTTCGGACAGCCTTTGAAGCTTTCTTT
once | TRBJ1-2 | TRBV29-1 | - | CSVDGGVRGYTF | TGCAGCGTTGATGGGGGCGTTCGGGGCTACACCTTC
- | TRBJ2-7 | TRBV5-1 | - | CASSLNLGDKPYEQYF | TGCGCCAGCAGCTTGAATCTAGGGGACAAGCCCTACGAGCAGTACTTC
- | TRBJ1-2 | TRBV4-3 | TRBD1 | CASSKTGVPYGYTF | TGCGCCAGCAGCAAGACAGGGGTCCCCTATGGCTACACCTTC
- | TRBJ2-7 | TRBV10-1 | TRBD2 | CASSAGTSSYEQYF | TGCGCCAGCAGCGCCGGGACTAGCTCCTACGAGCAGTACTTC
once | TRBJ1-5 | TRBV7-6 | - | CASSLSQGKGKNQPQHF | TGTGCCAGCAGCTTAAGTCAGGGCAAGGGGAAGAATCAGCCCCAGCATTTT
few | TRBJ1-1 | TRBV5-8 | - | CASSLYAGTQAFF | TGTGCCAGCAGCTTGTACGCAGGTACACAAGCTTTCTTT
- | TRBJ2-1 | TRBV7-2 | TRBD1 | CASSYPLNGTGAYNEQFF | TGTGCCAGCAGCTACCCCCTGAACGGGACAGGGGCGTACAATGAGCAGTTCTTC
- | TRBJ2-3 | TRBV29-1 | TRBD2 | CSVSGLADTDTQYF | TGCAGCGTTAGTGGACTAGCGGACACAGATACGCAGTATTTT
- | TRBJ2-5 | TRBV6-1 | TRBD1 | CASMDRGLPKETQYF | TGTGCCAGCATGGACAGGGGGCTACCTAAAGAGACCCAGTACTTC
- | TRBJ1-1 | TRBV30 | - | CAWSVQEAFF | TGTGCCTGGAGTGTACAAGAAGCTTTCTTT
- | TRBJ2-5 | TRBV5-1 | - | CASEFVSGRQETQYF | TGCGCCAGCGAGTTTGTGTCAGGCCGGCAAGAGACCCAGTACTTC
- | TRBJ1-1 | TRBV7-9 | - | CASTKGGVEAFF | TGTGCCAGCACGAAAGGGGGGGTGGAAGCTTTCTTT
- | TRBJ2-1 | TRBV7-9 | TRBD2 | CASSLPPGGQFF | TGTGCCAGCAGCCTGCCTCCGGGAGGGCAGTTCTTC
few | TRBJ2-3 | TRBV5-1 | TRBD1 | CASRTGDTQYF | TGCGCCAGCAGGACAGGGGATACGCAGTATTTT
- | TRBJ2-3 | TRBV7-2 | TRBD2 | CASSLAHRLAGVVDTQYF | TGTGCCAGCAGCTTAGCGCATCGGTTAGCGGGAGTGGTAGATACGCAGTATTTT
- | TRBJ1-2 | TRBV6-1 | - | CASSEITGIGSYGYTF | TGTGCCAGCAGTGAGATAACAGGGATTGGAAGCTATGGCTACACCTTC
- | TRBJ2-1 | TRBV6-5 | TRBD2 | CASSGTSGGYNEQFF | TGTGCCAGCAGTGGGACTAGCGGGGGGTACAATGAGCAGTTCTTC
- | TRBJ2-7 | TRBV7-6 | - | CASSPRTAVSYEQYF | TGTGCCAGCAGCCCGCGGACAGCAGTCTCCTACGAGCAGTACTTC
- | TRBJ1-5 | TRBV10-3 | - | CAISSGANNQPQHF | TGTGCCATCAGTTCAGGGGCCAACAATCAGCCCCAGCATTTT
- | TRBJ2-7 | TRBV7-9 | - | CASCDSSYEQYF | TGTGCCAGCTGCGACTCCTCCTACGAGCAGTACTTC
- | TRBJ2-6 | TRBV10-2 | TRBD1 | CASRGDRDVCCGANVLTF | TGCGCCAGCAGAGGGGACAGGGATGTATGCTGTGGGGCCAACGTCCTGACTTTC
- | TRBJ2-3 | TRBV7-2 | TRBD2 | CASSSPGGLAGTSTDTQYF | TGTGCCAGCAGCTCCCCCGGGGGACTAGCGGGAACTAGCACAGATACGCAGTATTTT
once | TRBJ2-3 | TRBV7-3 | TRBD2 | CASSLTSASGTDTQYF | TGTGCCAGCAGCTTAACGTCGGCTAGCGGAACAGATACGCAGTATTTT
- | TRBJ2-3 | TRBV4-1 | - | CASSQGRGTSTDTQYF | TGCGCCAGCAGCCAAGGAAGGGGTACTAGCACAGATACGCAGTATTTT
- | TRBJ1-6 | TRBV7-9 | - | CASSGNREMRNSPLHF | TGTGCCAGCAGCGGGAACAGGGAAATGAGGAATTCACCCCTCCACTTT
- | TRBJ1-1 | TRBV27 | - | CASSLKAGVLDTEAFF | TGTGCCAGCAGTTTGAAAGCGGGGGTTTTGGACACTGAAGCTTTCTTT
once | TRBJ1-2 | TRBV4-1 | TRBD1 | CASSQGGGVDRGQDYGYTF | TGCGCCAGCAGCCAAGGTGGGGGTGTGGACAGGGGGCAAGACTATGGCTACACCTTC
- | TRBJ1-1 | TRBV20-1 | - | CSASRLHEAFF | TGCAGTGCTAGTCGACTCCATGAAGCTTTCTTT
- | TRBJ2-1 | TRBV27 | TRBD2 | CASSDGTSSYNEQFF | TGTGCCAGCAGTGATGGGACTAGCAGTTACAATGAGCAGTTCTTC
- | TRBJ1-2 | TRBV5-1 | TRBD1 | CVSSSPGTGGARGYTF | TGCGTCAGCAGCTCTCCCGGGACAGGGGGCGCAAGGGGCTACACCTTC
- | TRBJ2-3 | TRBV6-1 | TRBD2 | CASSEPGGGKADTQYF | TGTGCCAGCAGTGAGCCGGGCGGGGGGAAGGCAGATACGCAGTATTTT
- | TRBJ2-1 | TRBV25-1 | - | CASSEAQGQFDEQFF | TGTGCCAGCAGTGAAGCCCAGGGTCAGTTTGATGAGCAGTTCTTC
- | TRBJ2-7 | TRBV5-4 | - | CASSLGAPYEQYF | TGTGCCAGCAGCTTGGGGGCCCCCTACGAGCAGTACTTC